This T cell receptor (beta chain) comes out of a study of CD8 T cells in ankylosing spondylitis. Notes on this clonotype: Its antigen is unknown.

From germline, CDR1 is SGDLS and CDR2 YYNGEE. This CDR3 has 15 residues. The V gene end was trimmed by 2 bases and the J gene end by 2 bases; junction bases not matched to a gene: 4. Study outcomes and limitations: Significant enrichment of disease-linked clones was reported in matched ankylosing spondylitis synovial fluid. Clones that were linked to disease were CD8+ and were relatively rare in peripheral blood. A TCR beta motif made of under 10 highly homologous variants seemed typical of ankylosing spondylitis blood.

Quantitative barcoded 5'-RACE was used to prepare TCR beta libraries. TCRdb used MiXCR to reprocess the 5' RACE reads, holding one entry per CDR3 protein. The sample contains around 150,000 distinct CDR3 sequences, around 42% of which appear only once. The sequenced sample consisted of synovial fluid, either unsorted or a sorted T cell fraction (not recorded which). The receptor comes from a male donor with ankylosing spondylitis. The V call is TRBV9, the J call TRBJ2-1, with 7 bases that match TRBD1. The CDR3 region has the DNA TGTGCCAGCAGCGTGGGGGACAGAGCCTACAATGAGCAGTTCTTC. Translation: CASSVGDRAYNEQFF.